These T cell receptor beta chains were read from a single sample in a study of blood T cell repertoires in COVID-19. TCRdb's table, derived via immunoSEQ multiplex PCR, lists solely in-frame clones and lacks some. The data contain roughly 180,000 clones, approximately 86% of them seen just once; the ten biggest clones take up roughly 1.2%. The sequencing input was peripheral blood. These receptors all stem from a man aged 55 to 70 who had recovered from COVID-19. CDR3s include the opening cysteine and the closing phenylalanine or tryptophan. A D gene is named only where the DNA matches it firmly. Size values are once, few and many counts, or a class for expanded clones, and some rows have none.

clone size,V gene,D gene,J gene,CDR3 protein,CDR3 DNA
few,TRBV7-3,-,TRBJ2-6,CASSFFGANVLTF,TGTGCCAGCAGCTTCTTTGGGGCCAACGTCCTGACTTTC
once,TRBV15,TRBD1,TRBJ1-5,CATSRVGQGHQPQHF,TGTGCCACCAGCAGAGTGGGACAGGGGCACCAGCCCCAGCATTTT
-,TRBV18,-,TRBJ1-5,CASSPSQSRTGSNQPQHF,TGTGCCAGCTCACCATCCCAGTCTCGAACAGGTAGCAATCAGCCCCAGCATTTT
-,TRBV2,TRBD2,TRBJ2-7,CASSVGGGSSYEQYF,TGTGCCAGCAGTGTGGGCGGGGGTAGCTCCTACGAGCAGTACTTC
-,TRBV7-9,TRBD1,TRBJ1-6,CASSLEGARGSPLHF,TGTGCCAGCAGCTTAGAGGGGGCCAGGGGTTCACCCCTCCACTTT
-,TRBV7-2,-,TRBJ1-6,CASSLGGVRVSPLHF,TGTGCCAGCAGCCTAGGGGGGGTAAGAGTTTCACCCCTCCACTTT
-,TRBV23-1,TRBD1,TRBJ1-1,CASTNRTGARTEAFF,TGCGCCAGCACAAACAGAACAGGGGCGAGGACTGAAGCTTTCTTT
-,TRBV27,-,TRBJ1-4,CASRPDRTYLTRANEKLFF,TGTGCCAGCAGACCCGACAGGACCTACCTTACAAGGGCTAATGAAAAACTGTTTTTT
-,TRBV6-6,-,TRBJ1-5,CASSYGQGSNQPQHF,TGTGCCAGCAGTTACGGCCAGGGTAGCAATCAGCCCCAGCATTTT
-,TRBV2,-,TRBJ1-1,CASSPEGLAEAFF,TGTGCCAGCAGCCCTGAGGGTTTGGCTGAAGCTTTCTTT
-,TRBV7-3,TRBD1,TRBJ1-1,CASSLSASGTGFNTEAFF,TGTGCCAGCAGCTTATCCGCCTCCGGGACAGGGTTTAACACTGAAGCTTTCTTT
-,TRBV19,TRBD1,TRBJ2-7,CASSRDRAYEQYF,TGTGCCAGTAGTCGGGACAGAGCCTACGAGCAGTACTTC
-,TRBV19,-,TRBJ1-1,CASSIRQANTEAFF,TGTGCCAGTAGTATCCGACAGGCAAACACTGAAGCTTTCTTT
-,TRBV24-1,-,TRBJ2-3,CATSDLRRPTDTQYF,TGTGCCACCAGTGATTTAAGGCGGCCCACAGATACGCAGTATTTT
-,TRBV30,TRBD1,TRBJ1-3,CAWSGPGGFTGNTIYF,TGTGCCTGGAGTGGTCCAGGGGGCTTTACGGGAAACACCATATATTTT
-,TRBV3-1/TRBV3-2,TRBD2,TRBJ2-1,CASSQDLRGGGIYNEQFF,TGTGCCAGCAGCCAAGACCTTCGCGGGGGGGGAATTTACAATGAGCAGTTCTTC
once,TRBV7-3,TRBD1,TRBJ2-1,CASSLGPGQGDHEQFF,TGTGCCAGCAGCCTCGGACCGGGACAGGGCGACCATGAGCAGTTCTTC
once,TRBV11-2,-,TRBJ2-6,CASSLRGAGGANVLTF,TGTGCCAGCAGCTTACGGGGGGCTGGTGGGGCCAACGTCCTGACTTTC
once,TRBV5-1,-,TRBJ2-7,CASSLSGSTFYEQYF,TGCGCCAGCAGCTTGAGCGGCAGCACTTTCTACGAGCAGTACTTC
-,TRBV7-8,TRBD2,TRBJ2-2,CASSLATLAGGNTGELFF,TGTGCCAGCAGCTTAGCGACACTAGCGGGGGGTAACACCGGGGAGCTGTTTTTT
-,TRBV19,TRBD1,TRBJ2-3,CASSGTGEGNTQYF,TGTGCCAGTAGCGGGACAGGGGAAGGTAATACGCAGTATTTT
-,TRBV18,-,TRBJ1-2,CASSPTGTGLYGYTF,TGTGCCAGCTCACCAACAGGGACGGGGCTCTATGGCTACACCTTC
-,TRBV7-2,TRBD2,TRBJ2-3,CASSPTSGGARGTDTQYF,TGTGCCAGCAGCCCTACTAGCGGGGGGGCCCGGGGCACAGATACGCAGTATTTT
-,TRBV6-5,TRBD1,TRBJ1-1,CASSTQGFVNTEAFF,TGTGCCAGCAGTACACAGGGGTTCGTGAACACTGAAGCTTTCTTT
-,TRBV3-1/TRBV3-2,-,TRBJ1-2,CASSQRAGYGYTF,TGTGCCAGCAGCCAAAGGGCAGGGTATGGCTACACCTTC
-,TRBV4-3,-,TRBJ1-2,CASSQVLQDHGYTF,TGCGCCAGCAGCCAAGTCTTACAGGATCATGGCTACACCTTC
-,TRBV7-3,-,TRBJ2-3,CASSPQFTDTQYF,TGTGCCAGCAGCCCCCAATTCACAGATACGCAGTATTTT
-,TRBV2,-,TRBJ1-3,CASSEAQAISGNTIYF,TGTGCCAGCAGTGAAGCGCAGGCCATCTCTGGAAACACCATATATTTT
few,TRBV5-8,-,TRBJ1-3,CASSFPGVGGNTIYF,TGTGCCAGCAGCTTCCCGGGGGTCGGTGGAAACACCATATATTTT
-,TRBV19,-,TRBJ2-5,CASSPGEAGRETQYF,TGTGCCAGTAGTCCGGGGGAGGCAGGGAGAGAGACCCAGTACTTC
-,TRBV7-2,-,TRBJ2-7,CASSFDGRTGEQYF,TGTGCCAGCAGCTTTGATGGTCGCACCGGCGAGCAGTACTTC
-,TRBV3-1/TRBV3-2,-,TRBJ2-3,CASSQGGNTQYF,TGTGCCAGCAGCCAAGGAGGAAATACGCAGTATTTT
-,TRBV7-2,-,TRBJ2-3,CASSSPVGEDTQYF,TGTGCCAGCAGCTCCCCCGTAGGGGAAGATACGCAGTATTTT
few,TRBV19,-,TRBJ2-7,CASSKGVSSYEQYF,TGTGCCAGCAGCAAGGGGGTTAGCTCCTACGAGCAGTACTTC